This is a list of T cell receptor beta chains from one sample in a study of cytomegalovirus exposure and HLA in healthy donors. Data came from immunoSEQ multiplex PCR; TCRdb stores just in-frame clones and leaves some out. The sample has about 120,000 clones, 83% seen once; the top ten hold approximately 3.6%. Sequenced input: PBMCs. Every receptor here comes from a woman aged 40 to 49 in good health and CMV-seropositive. Each CDR3 is given with its conserved first and last residue.

v_gene | CDR3aa
TRBV29-1 | CSAQGVEQYF
TRBV7-2 | CASSSRRGTTEAFF
TRBV15 | CATREIEDTQYF
TRBV5-5 | CASSPERSGNYGYTF
TRBV9 | CASSVLGENQETQYF
TRBV5-1 | CASSLRGEGSGNTIYF
TRBV6-5 | CASTPGGLGTEAFF
TRBV5-6 | CASSFDGRFHEQYF
TRBV7-9 | CSSSLSETQYF
TRBV5-5 | CASSLSGVTGSTSTDTQYF
TRBV7-9 | CASSADRGNEAFF
TRBV6-1 | CASERELKGELFF
TRBV10-1 | CASSDPGLAGGDTQYF
TRBV19 | CASSIDRLISNQPQHF
TRBV18 | CASSPLAGAQYF
TRBV7-9 | CASSSSRDRGQDNYGYTF
TRBV4-1 | CASSQVAWRDSPLHF
TRBV9 | CASSVGGLAGRYEQFF
TRBV13 | CASSPRGSRRGETQYF
TRBV19 | CASSVYSGRRFDEQFF
TRBV11-3 | CASSLDPPGPYEQYF
TRBV4-2 | CASSQEWDTRTDTQYF
TRBV19 | CASSMDRGIQETQYF
TRBV9 | CASSVVMGELFF